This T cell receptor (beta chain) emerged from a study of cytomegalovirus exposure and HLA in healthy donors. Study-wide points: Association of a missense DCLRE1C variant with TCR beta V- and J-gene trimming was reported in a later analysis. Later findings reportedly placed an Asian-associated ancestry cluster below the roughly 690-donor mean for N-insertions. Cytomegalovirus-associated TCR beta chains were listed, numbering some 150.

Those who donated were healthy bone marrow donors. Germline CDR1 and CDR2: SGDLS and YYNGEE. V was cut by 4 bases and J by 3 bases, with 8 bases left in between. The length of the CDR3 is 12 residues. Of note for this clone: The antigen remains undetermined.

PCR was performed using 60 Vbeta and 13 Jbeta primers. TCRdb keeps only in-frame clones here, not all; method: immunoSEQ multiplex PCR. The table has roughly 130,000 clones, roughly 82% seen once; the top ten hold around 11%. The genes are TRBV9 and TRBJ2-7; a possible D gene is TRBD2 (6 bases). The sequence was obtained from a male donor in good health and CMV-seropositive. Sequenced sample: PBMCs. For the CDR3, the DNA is TGTGCCAGCAGCACGGGGGACTACGAGCAGTACTTC. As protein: CASSTGDYEQYF.